Given below is one TCR beta chain in context. As yet, its antigen is unknown. V was cut by 4 bases and J by 7 bases, with 14 bases left in between. Germline values: CDR1 MDHEN, CDR2 SYDVKM. The CDR3 is 13 amino acids. The data stem from a study of blood T cells in healthy people across ages. Staff drew 8 to 10 milliliters of peripheral blood from each donor. No fewer than 5.5 micrograms of total RNA were isolated from every sample. Study results and caveats: When set beside aged donors, long-lived donors presented more naive CD4+ cells and higher diversity.

With a J-beta primer mix and a sample-barcoded 5' primer, a second PCR ran 7 to 11 cycles. TCRdb re-called the 5' RACE reads through MiXCR, storing one row per CDR3 protein. The profile shows 1.5 million to 1.9 million distinct CDR3 sequences, 35% to 45% of them singletons. The chain combines TRBV28 with TRBJ2-7; tentative D call: TRBD2 (6 bases). The TCR comes from a woman aged 18-29 years in good health. Sequencing input: blood. The CDR3 loop reads CASSSGGVHEQYF. CDR3 in DNA: TGTGCCAGCAGTTCCGGCGGGGTACATGAGCAGTACTTC.